Here is one T cell receptor beta chain with its context. Exclusion followed for patients with uncontrolled infection, other autoimmune disease, pregnancy or lactation. Germline assignment: CDR1 GTSNPN and CDR2 SVGIG (reference sequence). This CDR3 comprises 13 residues. With V trimmed by 4 bases and J by 6 bases, 7 bases remained unmatched. The record originates from a study of T cells in Graves' hyperthyroidism and ophthalmopathy. Amplification of TCR beta CDR3 regions used RNA as the template. TCR CDR3 regions were first amplified by RT-PCR with HTBI primers. Each CDR3 protein is one row after TCRdb ran MiXCR on the multiplex PCR reads. This sample has about 560,000 distinct CDR3 sequences; roughly a sixth occur once, and the top ten carry about 20%.

Sequencing used blood. V is TRBV30 and J is TRBJ2-3, with 7 positions matching TRBD2. The origin of this receptor is a woman in her late teens or twenties with Graves' hyperthyroidism. CDR3 sequence reads: CAWTGTTSDTQYF. The CDR3 DNA follows: TGTGCCTGGACCGGGACTACTTCGGATACGCAGTATTTT.